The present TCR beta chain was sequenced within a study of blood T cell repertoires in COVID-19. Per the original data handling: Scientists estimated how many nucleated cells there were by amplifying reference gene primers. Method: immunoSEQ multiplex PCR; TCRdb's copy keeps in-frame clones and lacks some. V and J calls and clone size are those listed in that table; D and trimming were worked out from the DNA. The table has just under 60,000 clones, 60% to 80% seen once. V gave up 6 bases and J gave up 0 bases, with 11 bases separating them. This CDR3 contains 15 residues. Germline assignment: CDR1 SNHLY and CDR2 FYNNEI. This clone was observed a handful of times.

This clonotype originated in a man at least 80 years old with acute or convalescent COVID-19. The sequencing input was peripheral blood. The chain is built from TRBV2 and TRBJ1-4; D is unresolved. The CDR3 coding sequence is TGTGCCAGCAGGTGGAGGGATACAACTAATGAAAAACTGTTTTTT. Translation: CASRWRDTTNEKLFF.